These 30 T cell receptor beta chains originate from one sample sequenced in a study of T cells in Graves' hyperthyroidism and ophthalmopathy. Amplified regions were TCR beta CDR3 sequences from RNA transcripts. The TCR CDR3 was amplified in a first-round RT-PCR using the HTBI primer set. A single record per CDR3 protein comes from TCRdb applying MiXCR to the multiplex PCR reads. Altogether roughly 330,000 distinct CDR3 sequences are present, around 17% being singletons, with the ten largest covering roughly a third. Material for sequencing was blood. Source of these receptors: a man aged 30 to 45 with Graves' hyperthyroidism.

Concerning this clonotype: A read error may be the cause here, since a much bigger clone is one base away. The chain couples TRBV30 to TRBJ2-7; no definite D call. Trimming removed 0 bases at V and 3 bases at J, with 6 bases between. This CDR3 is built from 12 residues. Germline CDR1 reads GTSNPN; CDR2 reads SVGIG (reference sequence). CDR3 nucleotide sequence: TGTGCCTGGAGTGTACACGGCTACGAGCAGTACTTC. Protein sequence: CAWSVHGYEQYF. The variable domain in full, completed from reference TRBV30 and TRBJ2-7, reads SQTIHQWPATLVQPVGSPLSLECTVEGTSNPNLYWYRQAAGRGLQLLFYSVGIGQISSEVPQNLSASRPQDRQFILSSKKLLLSDSGFYLCAWSVHGYEQYFGPGTRLTVT.

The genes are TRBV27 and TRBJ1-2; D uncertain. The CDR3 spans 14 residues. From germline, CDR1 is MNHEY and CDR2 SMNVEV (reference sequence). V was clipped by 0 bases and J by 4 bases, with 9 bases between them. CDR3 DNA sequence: TGTGCCAGCAGTTTATCAGGACCGGGCTATGGCTACACCTTC. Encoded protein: CASSLSGPGYGYTF.

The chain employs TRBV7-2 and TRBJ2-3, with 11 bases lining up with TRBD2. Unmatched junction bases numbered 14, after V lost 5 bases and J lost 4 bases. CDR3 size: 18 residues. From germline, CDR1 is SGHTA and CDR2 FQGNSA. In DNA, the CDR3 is TGTGCCAGCAGCCGACCTCTAGCGGGAGGAGGTTCGGCAGATACGCAGTATTTT. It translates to CASSRPLAGGGSADTQYF.

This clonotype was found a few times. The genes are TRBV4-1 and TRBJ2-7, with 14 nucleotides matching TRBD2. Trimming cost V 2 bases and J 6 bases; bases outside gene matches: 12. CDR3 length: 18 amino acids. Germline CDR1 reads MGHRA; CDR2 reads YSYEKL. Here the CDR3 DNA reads TGCGCCAGCAGCCAACCCCTGGGGACTAGCGGGAGTAAAATCGAGCAGTACTTC. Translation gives CASSQPLGTSGSKIEQYF.

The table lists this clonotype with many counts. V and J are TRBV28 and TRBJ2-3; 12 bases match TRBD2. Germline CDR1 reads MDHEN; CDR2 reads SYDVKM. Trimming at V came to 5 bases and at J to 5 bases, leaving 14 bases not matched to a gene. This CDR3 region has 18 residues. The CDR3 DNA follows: TGTGCCAGCAGTCTTCTTCCTAGCGGGAGGGCCGATGAAGATACGCAGTATTTT. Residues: CASSLLPSGRADEDTQYF.

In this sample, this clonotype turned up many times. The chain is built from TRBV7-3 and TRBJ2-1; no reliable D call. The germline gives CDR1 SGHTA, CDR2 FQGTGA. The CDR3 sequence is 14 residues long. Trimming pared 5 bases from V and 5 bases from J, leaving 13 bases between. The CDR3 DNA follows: TGTGCCAGCAGCCCCCGAGTAAGTGACAATGAGCAGTTCTTC. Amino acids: CASSPRVSDNEQFF.

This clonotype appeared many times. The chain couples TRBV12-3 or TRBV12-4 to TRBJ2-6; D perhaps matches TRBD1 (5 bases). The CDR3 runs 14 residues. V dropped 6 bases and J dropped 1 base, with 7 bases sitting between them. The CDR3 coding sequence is TGTGCCAGCAGCCGGACATCTGGGGCCAACGTCCTGACTTTC. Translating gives CASSRTSGANVLTF.

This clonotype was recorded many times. CDR3: CSVVVQLNTEAFF. CDR3 sequence (DNA): TGCAGCGTTGTAGTACAGCTGAACACTGAAGCTTTCTTT. The rearrangement uses TRBV29-1 and TRBJ1-1; the D is unclear. V lost 4 bases to trimming and J lost 0 bases, with 9 bases between them. This CDR3 comprises 13 residues. From germline, CDR1 is SQVTM and CDR2 ANQGSEA.

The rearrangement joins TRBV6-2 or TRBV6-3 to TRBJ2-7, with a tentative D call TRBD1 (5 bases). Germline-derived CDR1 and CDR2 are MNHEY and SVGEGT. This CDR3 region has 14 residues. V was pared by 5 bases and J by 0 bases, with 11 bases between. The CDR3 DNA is TGTGCCAGCAGTCTTGACAGATACTCCTACGAGCAGTACTTC. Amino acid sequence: CASSLDRYSYEQYF.

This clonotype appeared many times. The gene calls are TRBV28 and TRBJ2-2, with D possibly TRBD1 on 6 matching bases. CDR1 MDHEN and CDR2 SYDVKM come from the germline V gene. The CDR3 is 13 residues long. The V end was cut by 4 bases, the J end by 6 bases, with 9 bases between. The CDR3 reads CASSSRGAGELFF. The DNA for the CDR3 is TGTGCCAGCAGTTCCAGGGGAGCCGGGGAGCTGTTTTTT.

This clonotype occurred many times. CDR3 in amino acids: CSVGRQVNTEAFF. The CDR3 DNA reads TGCAGCGTTGGTCGGCAGGTGAACACTGAAGCTTTCTTT. The rearrangement uses TRBV29-1 and TRBJ1-1; D gene ambiguous. Germline V gene sequence: CDR1 SQVTM, CDR2 ANQGSEA. V lost 4 bases and J 0 bases, leaving 9 bases between the germline ends. The CDR3 totals 13 residues.

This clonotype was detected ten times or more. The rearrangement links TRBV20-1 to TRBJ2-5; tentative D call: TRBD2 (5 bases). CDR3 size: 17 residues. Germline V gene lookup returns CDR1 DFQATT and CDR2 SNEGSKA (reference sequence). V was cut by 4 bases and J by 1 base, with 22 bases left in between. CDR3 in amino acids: CSAKGSDTNHLQETQYF. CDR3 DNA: TGCAGTGCTAAGGGTAGCGACACCAACCACCTCCAAGAGACCCAGTACTTC.

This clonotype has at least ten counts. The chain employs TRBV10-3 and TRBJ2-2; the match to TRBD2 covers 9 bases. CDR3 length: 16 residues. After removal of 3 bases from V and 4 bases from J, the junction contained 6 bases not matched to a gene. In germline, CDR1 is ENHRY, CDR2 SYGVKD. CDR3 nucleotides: TGTGCCATCAGTGAAGGGGCGGGAGGGCCCACCGGGGAGCTGTTTTTT. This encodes CAISEGAGGPTGELFF.

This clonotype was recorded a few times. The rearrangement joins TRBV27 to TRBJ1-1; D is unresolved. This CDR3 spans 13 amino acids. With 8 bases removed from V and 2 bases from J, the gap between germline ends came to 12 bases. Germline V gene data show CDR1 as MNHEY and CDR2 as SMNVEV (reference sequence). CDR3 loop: CASPHGPNTEAFF. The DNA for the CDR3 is TGTGCCAGCCCGCACGGCCCTAACACTGAAGCTTTCTTT.

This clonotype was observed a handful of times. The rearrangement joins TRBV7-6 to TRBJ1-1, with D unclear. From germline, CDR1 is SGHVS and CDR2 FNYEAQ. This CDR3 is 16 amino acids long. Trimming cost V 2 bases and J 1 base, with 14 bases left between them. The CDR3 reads CASSLTGLLQNTEAFF. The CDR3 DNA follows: TGTGCCAGCAGCTTAACCGGCCTGCTACAGAACACTGAAGCTTTCTTT.

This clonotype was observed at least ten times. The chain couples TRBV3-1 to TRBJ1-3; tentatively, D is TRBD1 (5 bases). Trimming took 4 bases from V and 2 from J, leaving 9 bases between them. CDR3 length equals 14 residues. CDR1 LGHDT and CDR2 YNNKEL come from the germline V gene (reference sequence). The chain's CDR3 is CASSPTAAGNTIYF. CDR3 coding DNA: TGTGCCAGCAGCCCGACAGCCGCTGGAAACACCATATATTTT.

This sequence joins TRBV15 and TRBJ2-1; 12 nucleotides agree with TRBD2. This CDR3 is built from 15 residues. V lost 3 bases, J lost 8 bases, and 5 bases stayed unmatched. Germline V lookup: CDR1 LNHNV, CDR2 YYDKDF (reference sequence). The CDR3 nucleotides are TGTGCCACCAGCAGCCAGACTAGCGGGAGTGATGAGCAGTTCTTC. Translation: CATSSQTSGSDEQFF.

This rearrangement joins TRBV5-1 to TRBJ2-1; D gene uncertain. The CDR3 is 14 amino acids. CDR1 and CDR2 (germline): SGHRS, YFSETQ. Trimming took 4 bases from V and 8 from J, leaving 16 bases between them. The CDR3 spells CASSAGPASDEQFF. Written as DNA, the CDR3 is TGCGCCAGCAGCGCCGGACCTGCTTCGGATGAGCAGTTCTTC.

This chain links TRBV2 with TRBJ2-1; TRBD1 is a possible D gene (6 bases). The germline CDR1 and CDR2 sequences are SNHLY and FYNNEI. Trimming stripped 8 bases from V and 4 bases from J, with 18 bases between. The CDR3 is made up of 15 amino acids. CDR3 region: CASAKLGATYNEQFF. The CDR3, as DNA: TGTGCCAGCGCTAAGTTGGGGGCGACATACAATGAGCAGTTCTTC.

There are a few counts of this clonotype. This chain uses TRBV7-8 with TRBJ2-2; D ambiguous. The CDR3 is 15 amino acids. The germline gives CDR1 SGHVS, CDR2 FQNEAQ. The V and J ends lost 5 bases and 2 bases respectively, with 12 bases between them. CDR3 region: CASSAWSENTGELFF. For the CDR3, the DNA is TGTGCCAGCAGCGCATGGAGCGAAAACACCGGGGAGCTGTTTTTT.

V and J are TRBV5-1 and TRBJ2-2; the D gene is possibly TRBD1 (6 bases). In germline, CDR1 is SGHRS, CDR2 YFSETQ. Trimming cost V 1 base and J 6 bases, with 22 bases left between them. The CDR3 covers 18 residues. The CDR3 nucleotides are TGCGCCAGCAGCTTGAGGCCTAACAGGGTTACAGACGCCGGGGAGCTGTTTTTT. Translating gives CASSLRPNRVTDAGELFF.

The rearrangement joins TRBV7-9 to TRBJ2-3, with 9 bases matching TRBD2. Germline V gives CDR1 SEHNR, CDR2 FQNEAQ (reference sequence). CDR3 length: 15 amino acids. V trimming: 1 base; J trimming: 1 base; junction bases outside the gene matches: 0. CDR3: CASSLGGGGTDTQYF. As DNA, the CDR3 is TGTGCCAGCAGCTTAGGCGGGGGGGGCACAGATACGCAGTATTTT.

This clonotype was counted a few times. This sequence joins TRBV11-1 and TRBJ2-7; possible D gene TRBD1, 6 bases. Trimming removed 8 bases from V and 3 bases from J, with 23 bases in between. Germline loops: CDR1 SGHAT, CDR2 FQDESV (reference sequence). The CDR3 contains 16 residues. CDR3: CASAPPGQFELYEQYF. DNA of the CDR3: TGTGCCAGCGCACCCCCGGGACAATTTGAACTCTACGAGCAGTACTTC.

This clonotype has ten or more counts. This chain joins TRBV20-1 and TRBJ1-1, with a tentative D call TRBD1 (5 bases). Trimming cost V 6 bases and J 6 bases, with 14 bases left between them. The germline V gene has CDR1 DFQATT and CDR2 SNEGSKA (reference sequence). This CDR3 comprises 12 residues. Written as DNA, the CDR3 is TGCAGTGCCCCGGACAACACCCCTGAAGCTTTCTTT. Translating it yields CSAPDNTPEAFF.

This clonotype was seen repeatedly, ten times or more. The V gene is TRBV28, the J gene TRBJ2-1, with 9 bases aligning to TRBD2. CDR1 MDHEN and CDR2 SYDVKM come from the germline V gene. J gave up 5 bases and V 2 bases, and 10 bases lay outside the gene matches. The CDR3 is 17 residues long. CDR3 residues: CASSLIFVTSGDNEQFF. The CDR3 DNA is TGTGCCAGCAGTTTAATCTTTGTGACTAGCGGAGACAATGAGCAGTTCTTC.

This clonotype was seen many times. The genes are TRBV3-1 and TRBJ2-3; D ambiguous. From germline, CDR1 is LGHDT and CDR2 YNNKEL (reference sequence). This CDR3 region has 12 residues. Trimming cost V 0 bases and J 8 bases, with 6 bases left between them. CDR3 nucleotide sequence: TGTGCCAGCAGCCAAGATACGCTTACGCAGTATTTT. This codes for CASSQDTLTQYF.

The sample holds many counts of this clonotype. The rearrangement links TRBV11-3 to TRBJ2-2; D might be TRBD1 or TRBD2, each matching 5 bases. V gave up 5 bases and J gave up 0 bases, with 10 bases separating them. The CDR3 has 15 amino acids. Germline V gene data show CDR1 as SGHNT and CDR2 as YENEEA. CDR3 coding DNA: TGTGCCAGCAGCCCCCTGGGACCGAACACCGGGGAGCTGTTTTTT. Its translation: CASSPLGPNTGELFF.

CDR3 in DNA: TGCAGTGCTAACGACAGGCCCAATAGCAATCAGCCCCAGCATTTT. This translates into CSANDRPNSNQPQHF. The chain has TRBV20-1 and TRBJ1-5; TRBD1 might be the D (6 bases). CDR1 and CDR2 from the germline V gene are DFQATT and SNEGSKA (reference sequence). This CDR3 region has 15 residues. V shed 4 bases and J shed 0 bases, with 13 bases lying between them.

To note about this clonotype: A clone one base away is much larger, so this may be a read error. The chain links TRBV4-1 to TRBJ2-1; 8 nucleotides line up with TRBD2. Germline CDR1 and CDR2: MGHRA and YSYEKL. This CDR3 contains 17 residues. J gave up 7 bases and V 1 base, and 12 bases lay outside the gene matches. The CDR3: CASSQGWASGGRNEQFF. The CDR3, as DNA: TGCGCCAGCAGCCAAGGGTGGGCGAGCGGGGGTCGAAATGAGCAGTTCTTC.

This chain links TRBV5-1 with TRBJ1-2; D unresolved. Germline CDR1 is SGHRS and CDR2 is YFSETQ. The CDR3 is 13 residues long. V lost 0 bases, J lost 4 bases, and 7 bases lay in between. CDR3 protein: CASSLDPSYGYTF. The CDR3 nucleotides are TGCGCCAGCAGCTTGGACCCAAGCTATGGCTACACCTTC.